The 4 T cell receptor beta chains in this list originate from one sample, sequenced in a study of Ad26.COV2.S vaccination and SARS-CoV-2 variants. Treatment noted: roughly 20 received Ad26.COV2.S at low or high dose, single or two shots; a few received placebo; per-sample allocation not given. Collection of the samples took place on day 63 after the first injection of vaccine or placebo. Generated by immunoSEQ multiplex PCR, the TCRdb table keeps only in-frame clones and is missing some. The table includes about 350,000 clones, 75% to 90% detected once. The sequencing used peripheral blood, collected in a trial of Ad26.COV2.S vaccine versus placebo. Receptors originate from a person aged 18-65 years who received the Ad26.COV2.S COVID-19 vaccine or a placebo.

V usage is TRBV5-4 and J usage is TRBJ1-4; D may be TRBD1 (5 bases). The ends were cut back, 4 bases at V and 4 bases at J, with 14 bases in the middle. Germline CDR1 is SGHNT and CDR2 is YYREEE (reference sequence). The CDR3 consists of 15 residues. CDR3 bases: TGTGCCAGCAGCCCCAGTTACGGGGGTAATGAAAAACTGTTTTTT. This encodes CASSPSYGGNEKLFF.

The chain links TRBV27 to TRBJ2-1; unclear D gene. The V end was cut by 0 bases, the J end by 3 bases, with 15 bases between. The germline gives CDR1 MNHEY, CDR2 SMNVEV (reference sequence). The CDR3 covers 17 residues. The DNA for the CDR3 is TGTGCCAGCAGTTTATCTACCGGGTCTGGAGTCTACAATGAGCAGTTCTTC. It is translated as CASSLSTGSGVYNEQFF.

The V and J genes are TRBV28 and TRBJ1-6; 11 bases line up with TRBD1. The germline CDR1 and CDR2 sequences are MDHEN and SYDVKM. Trimming cost V 6 bases and J 8 bases; bases outside gene matches: 3. The CDR3 loop spans 14 amino acids. The CDR3: CASRGTGGYSPLHF. Here the CDR3 DNA reads TGTGCCAGCAGGGGGACAGGGGGTTATTCACCCCTCCACTTT.

The chain combines TRBV7-9 with TRBJ2-7; no clear D. The germline gives CDR1 SEHNR, CDR2 FQNEAQ (reference sequence). The CDR3 length is 13 residues. The V end lost 2 bases, the J end lost 6 bases, and 11 bases lay between the germline ends. CDR3 region: CASSLYGSPEQYF. CDR3 sequence (DNA): TGTGCCAGCAGCTTATACGGAAGTCCCGAGCAGTACTTC.